These T cell receptor beta chains were read from a single sample in a study of CD8+CD57+ T cells in acquired aplastic anemia. TCRdb re-called the reads with MiXCR, one entry per CDR3 protein. Among over 150,000 distinct CDR3 sequences listed, about two thirds were seen once. The sequenced sample consisted of sorted CD4+, CD8+, or CD8+CD57+ T cells (not recorded which) from PBMCs. Every receptor here comes from a human donor with aplastic anemia. CDR3s include the opening cysteine and the closing phenylalanine or tryptophan. D genes are given only for firm matches. Clone size, where shown, is once, few, many, or a class for clones that have expanded.

CDR3 protein	CDR3 DNA	D gene	V gene	clone size	J gene
CASSEATGKTEAFF	TGTGCCAGCAGTGAGGCCACAGGGAAAACTGAAGCTTTCTTT	-	TRBV2	once	TRBJ1-1
CASSPRDSFPSNSYNEQFF	TGTGCCAGCAGTCCTCGGGACTCCTTTCCCTCTAATTCCTACAATGAGCAGTTCTTC	-	TRBV5-6	-	TRBJ2-1
CASSLQQGSYGYTF	TGTGCCAGCAGCCTCCAACAGGGCTCTTATGGCTACACCTTC	-	TRBV7-9	-	TRBJ1-2
CASSRYSLAGVEGGETQYF	TGTGCCAGCAGCCGCTACTCTCTAGCGGGAGTGGAGGGGGGAGAGACCCAGTACTTC	TRBD2	TRBV7-8	many	TRBJ2-5
CASSSTGGIGETQYF	TGCGCCAGCAGCTCGACAGGGGGAATTGGAGAGACCCAGTACTTC	TRBD1	TRBV5-1	-	TRBJ2-5
CASSLWTGARYEQYF	TGTGCCAGCAGCTTATGGACAGGGGCGCGGTACGAGCAGTACTTC	TRBD1	TRBV7-9	once	TRBJ2-7
CASSVDNYGYTF	TGCGCCAGCAGCGTGGACAACTATGGCTACACCTTC	-	TRBV5-5	-	TRBJ1-2
CSVDLQGTPYGYTF	TGCAGCGTAGACTTACAGGGAACACCCTATGGCTACACCTTC	-	TRBV29-1	-	TRBJ1-2
CATSRGLAGVGETQYF	TGTGCCACCAGCAGAGGACTAGCGGGAGTTGGAGAGACCCAGTACTTC	TRBD2	TRBV15	-	TRBJ2-5
CATSDSGTGAYEQFF	TGTGCCACCAGTGACTCCGGGACAGGAGCCTATGAGCAGTTCTTC	TRBD1	TRBV15	-	TRBJ2-1
CASSTSAVNTEAFF	TGTGCCAGTAGTACCTCGGCGGTAAACACTGAAGCTTTCTTT	-	TRBV19	once	TRBJ1-1
CASELTGGNQPQHF	TGTGCCAGCGAGCTGACAGGGGGCAATCAGCCCCAGCATTTT	TRBD1	TRBV6-6	-	TRBJ1-5
CASSPPLRQGVYNEQFF	TGTGCCAGCAGCCCACCCCTAAGACAGGGAGTCTACAATGAGCAGTTCTTC	TRBD1	TRBV7-9	-	TRBJ2-1
CASAPAGDTYEQYF	TGCGCCAGCGCCCCAGCGGGGGATACCTACGAGCAGTACTTC	TRBD2	TRBV5-1	-	TRBJ2-7
CASRDDRAPPSGYTF	TGTGCCAGCAGAGACGACAGGGCCCCTCCTTCTGGCTACACCTTC	TRBD1	TRBV7-9	once	TRBJ1-2
CSARDLRGEQYF	TGCAGTGCTAGAGATCTCCGGGGCGAGCAGTACTTC	-	TRBV20-1	few	TRBJ2-7
CSAQEIKETQYF	TGCAGCGCTCAAGAGATAAAAGAGACCCAGTACTTC	-	TRBV29-1	-	TRBJ2-5